This entry describes one TCR beta chain. Its antigen is unidentified. The sample originates from a study of post-analysis software for immune sequencing data. Study-wide background: Recorded subtypes: relapsing-remitting, secondary progressive, progressive-relapsing; some patients unannotated.

Researchers reported that TCR beta cDNA libraries carried unique molecular identifiers. TCRdb re-called the PCR reads with MiXCR, one entry per CDR3 protein. This sample has about 460,000 distinct CDR3 sequences, with over 35% found just once. Study results and caveats: Same-batch samples co-clustered strongly by F measure.

The material sequenced was blood. This receptor was taken from a girl aged 5 to 17 with multiple sclerosis.

The CDR3 sequence: CASSFGTSGRLETQYF. In DNA form, the CDR3 reads TGTGCCAGCAGCTTTGGGACTAGCGGGAGGCTGGAGACGCAGTATTTT. The genes are TRBV7-3 and TRBJ2-3; 15 bases are a match to TRBD2. The CDR3 sequence is 16 residues long. Germline CDR1 reads SGHTA; CDR2 reads FQGTGA. V shed 3 bases and J 9 bases; nucleotides not matched to a gene: 7.